A selection of T cell receptor beta chains follows, all from one sample in a study of CXCR3-negative and CXCR3-positive naive CD8 T cells. With the 5' RACE reads reprocessed, TCRdb shows one record per CDR3 protein and no DNA. The sample holds 7,000 or so distinct CDR3 sequences. The sequenced sample was naive CXCR3+ CD8+ T cells from blood. These receptors were obtained from a human donor in good health. Some clones in this sample may be carry-over from other donors' samples. CDR3s include the opening cysteine and the closing phenylalanine or tryptophan. The order of the fields is V gene, J gene, clone size, CDR3 protein. Not all rows give a size; the values are once, few, many and, for expanded clones, a class.

v_gene: TRBV29-1
j_gene: TRBJ1-1
abundance: medium-sized
CDR3aa: CSVVDRVVGAFF

v_gene: TRBV4-1
j_gene: TRBJ2-2
abundance: medium-sized
CDR3aa: CASSQDVGQRGGELFF

v_gene: TRBV29-1
j_gene: TRBJ1-1
abundance: medium-sized
CDR3aa: CSVAVLNTEAFF

v_gene: TRBV10-1
j_gene: TRBJ2-1
abundance: .
CDR3aa: CASSESLAGNYNEQFF

v_gene: TRBV29-1
j_gene: TRBJ2-1
abundance: medium-sized
CDR3aa: CSVLAGGYNEQFF

v_gene: TRBV10-3
j_gene: TRBJ2-7
abundance: medium-sized
CDR3aa: CAISNPGQGANLHYEQYF

v_gene: TRBV29-1
j_gene: TRBJ2-2
abundance: .
CDR3aa: CSVRLAGVNTGELFF

v_gene: TRBV5-1
j_gene: TRBJ1-2
abundance: medium-sized
CDR3aa: CASSSGTGGLYGYTF

v_gene: TRBV12-3/TRBV12-4
j_gene: TRBJ2-7
abundance: .
CDR3aa: CASSLGPPVHEQYF

v_gene: TRBV10-3
j_gene: TRBJ2-1
abundance: medium-sized
CDR3aa: CAISDTLAGEAYNEQFF

v_gene: TRBV4-1
j_gene: TRBJ1-1
abundance: .
CDR3aa: CASSQGWGGNTEAFF

v_gene: TRBV20-1
j_gene: TRBJ2-1
abundance: medium-sized
CDR3aa: CSARGPLDSYNEQFF

v_gene: TRBV7-9
j_gene: TRBJ2-2
abundance: .
CDR3aa: CASSSEQGAVGELFF

v_gene: TRBV5-1
j_gene: TRBJ2-7
abundance: .
CDR3aa: CASSFFMGSYEQYF

v_gene: TRBV21-1
j_gene: TRBJ2-5
abundance: medium-sized
CDR3aa: CASSKPRDQYF

v_gene: TRBV29-1
j_gene: TRBJ1-1
abundance: medium-sized
CDR3aa: CSYRDGLTTEAFF

v_gene: TRBV29-1
j_gene: TRBJ2-1
abundance: .
CDR3aa: CSVPNFSSYNEQFF

v_gene: TRBV29-1
j_gene: TRBJ1-6
abundance: .
CDR3aa: CSVVEGDGSPLHF

v_gene: TRBV29-1
j_gene: TRBJ2-1
abundance: medium-sized
CDR3aa: CSVQAGNSYNEQFF

v_gene: TRBV29-1
j_gene: TRBJ2-1
abundance: medium-sized
CDR3aa: CSVEMAREGPNEQFF

v_gene: TRBV9
j_gene: TRBJ2-1
abundance: medium-sized
CDR3aa: CASSVDQLSYNEQFF

v_gene: TRBV4-1
j_gene: TRBJ2-1
abundance: .
CDR3aa: CASSYRTSGGSGNEQFF

v_gene: TRBV7-3
j_gene: TRBJ1-2
abundance: .
CDR3aa: CASSLGTSYGYSF

v_gene: TRBV29-1
j_gene: TRBJ2-7
abundance: .
CDR3aa: CSVEVGTGGPYEQYF

v_gene: TRBV29-1
j_gene: TRBJ1-1
abundance: .
CDR3aa: CSVDGLEMNTEAFF

v_gene: TRBV5-5
j_gene: TRBJ1-1
abundance: .
CDR3aa: CASSLVGGWEIAFF

v_gene: TRBV29-1
j_gene: TRBJ2-7
abundance: medium-sized
CDR3aa: CSVEGKGLNEQYF

v_gene: TRBV11-3
j_gene: TRBJ2-3
abundance: .
CDR3aa: CASSSLGQGDLDTQYF

v_gene: TRBV7-2
j_gene: TRBJ1-5
abundance: medium-sized
CDR3aa: CASSLSGTSNQPQHF

v_gene: TRBV29-1
j_gene: TRBJ1-4
abundance: medium-sized
CDR3aa: CSVESGEWGNEKLFF

v_gene: TRBV29-1
j_gene: TRBJ2-1
abundance: .
CDR3aa: CSATSGATEQFF

v_gene: TRBV29-1
j_gene: TRBJ2-5
abundance: .
CDR3aa: CSVLPAISETQYF

v_gene: TRBV28
j_gene: TRBJ1-1
abundance: .
CDR3aa: CASSLAAELSTEAFF

v_gene: TRBV28
j_gene: TRBJ1-4
abundance: medium-sized
CDR3aa: CASSPRRATNEKLFF

v_gene: TRBV4-1
j_gene: TRBJ2-1
abundance: medium-sized
CDR3aa: CASSVVGGGAADDEQFF

v_gene: TRBV29-1
j_gene: TRBJ1-1
abundance: .
CDR3aa: CSAYPTGHTEAFF

v_gene: TRBV20-1
j_gene: TRBJ2-3
abundance: .
CDR3aa: CSASRVPLAKDTQYF

v_gene: TRBV11-2
j_gene: TRBJ2-7
abundance: large
CDR3aa: CASSFSRSYEQYF

v_gene: TRBV20-1
j_gene: TRBJ2-7
abundance: .
CDR3aa: CSARDSGSYEQYF

v_gene: TRBV7-2
j_gene: TRBJ2-2
abundance: medium-sized
CDR3aa: CASSLAPIYTGELFF

v_gene: TRBV15
j_gene: TRBJ2-7
abundance: .
CDR3aa: CATSGRDIGSYEQYF

v_gene: TRBV10-3
j_gene: TRBJ2-7
abundance: medium-sized
CDR3aa: CAISGWGQENYEQYF

v_gene: TRBV27
j_gene: TRBJ1-2
abundance: .
CDR3aa: CASSLSGNYGYTF

v_gene: TRBV4-1
j_gene: TRBJ2-5
abundance: .
CDR3aa: CASSQERSLSALSVGETQYF

v_gene: TRBV2
j_gene: TRBJ1-5
abundance: .
CDR3aa: CASRSTGWSNQPQHF

v_gene: TRBV12-3/TRBV12-4
j_gene: TRBJ2-1
abundance: .
CDR3aa: CASSPVGQGYNEQFF

v_gene: TRBV29-1
j_gene: TRBJ2-7
abundance: medium-sized
CDR3aa: CSVAGGIGPPEQYF

v_gene: TRBV6-5
j_gene: TRBJ2-2
abundance: medium-sized
CDR3aa: CASSYYNTGELFF

v_gene: TRBV19
j_gene: TRBJ2-4
abundance: medium-sized
CDR3aa: CASTLSGTLNIQYF

v_gene: TRBV7-9
j_gene: TRBJ2-3
abundance: .
CDR3aa: CASSGRAATDTQYF

v_gene: TRBV28
j_gene: TRBJ2-3
abundance: .
CDR3aa: CASSFEAGESTDTQYF

v_gene: TRBV5-1
j_gene: TRBJ2-2
abundance: .
CDR3aa: CASSLGQNTGELFF

v_gene: TRBV7-8
j_gene: TRBJ2-3
abundance: medium-sized
CDR3aa: CASSPLAGGTDTQYF

v_gene: TRBV29-1
j_gene: TRBJ2-1
abundance: medium-sized
CDR3aa: CSVEPSRFYNEQFF

v_gene: TRBV6-5
j_gene: TRBJ2-1
abundance: .
CDR3aa: CASSSLGNEQFF